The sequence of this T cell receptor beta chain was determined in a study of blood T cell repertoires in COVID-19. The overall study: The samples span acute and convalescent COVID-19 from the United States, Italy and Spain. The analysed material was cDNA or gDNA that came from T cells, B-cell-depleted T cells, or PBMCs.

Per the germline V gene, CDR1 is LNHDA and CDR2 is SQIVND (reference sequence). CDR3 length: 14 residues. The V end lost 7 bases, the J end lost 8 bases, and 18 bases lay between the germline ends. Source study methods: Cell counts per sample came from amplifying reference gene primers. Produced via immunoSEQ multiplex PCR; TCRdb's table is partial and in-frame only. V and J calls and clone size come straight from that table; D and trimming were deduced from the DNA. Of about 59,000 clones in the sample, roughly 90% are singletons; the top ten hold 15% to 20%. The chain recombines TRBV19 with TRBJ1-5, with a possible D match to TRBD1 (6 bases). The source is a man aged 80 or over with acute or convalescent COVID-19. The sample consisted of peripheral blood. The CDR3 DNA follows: TGTGCCAGTACCGTGCGGGGGGCCGTGGAGCCCCAGCATTTT. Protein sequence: CASTVRGAVEPQHF.